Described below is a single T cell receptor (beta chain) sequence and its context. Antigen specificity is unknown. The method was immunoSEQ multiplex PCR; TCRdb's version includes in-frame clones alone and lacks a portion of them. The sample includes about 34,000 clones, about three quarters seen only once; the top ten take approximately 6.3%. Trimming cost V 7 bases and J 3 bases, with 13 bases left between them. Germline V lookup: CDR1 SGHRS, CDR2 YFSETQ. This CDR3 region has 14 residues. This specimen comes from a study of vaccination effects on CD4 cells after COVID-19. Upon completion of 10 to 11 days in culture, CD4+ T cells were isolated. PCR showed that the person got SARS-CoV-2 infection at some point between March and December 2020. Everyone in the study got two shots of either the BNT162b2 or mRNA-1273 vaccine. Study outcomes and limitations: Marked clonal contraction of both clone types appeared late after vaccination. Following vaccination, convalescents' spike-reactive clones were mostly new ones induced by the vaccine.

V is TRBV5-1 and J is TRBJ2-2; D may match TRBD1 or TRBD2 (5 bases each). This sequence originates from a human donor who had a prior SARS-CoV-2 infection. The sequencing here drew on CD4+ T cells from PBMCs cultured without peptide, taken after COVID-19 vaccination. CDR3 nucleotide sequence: TGCGCCAGCGGGCAGGTGGGGGACACCGGGGAGCTGTTTTTT. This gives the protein CASGQVGDTGELFF.